Listed here are 32 T cell receptor beta chains from one sample, sequenced in a study of blood T cell repertoires in COVID-19. Measured with immunoSEQ multiplex PCR; TCRdb has only the in-frame clones, and not every one. This table holds about 200,000 clones, 80% to 90% found once. Sequenced material: PBMCs or T cells enriched from blood (not recorded which). The receptors stem from a woman between 18 and 29 years old who had recovered from COVID-19.

This chain joins TRBV10-3 and TRBJ2-7; 8 bases fit TRBD1. The V segment lost 10 bases and the J segment 5 bases; nucleotides outside the gene matches: 10. From germline, CDR1 is ENHRY and CDR2 SYGVKD. This CDR3 spans 13 amino acids. CDR3 DNA sequence: TGTGCCAGCGGAACAGGGGGTATCCACGAGCAGTACTTC. The encoded protein is CASGTGGIHEQYF.

The V and J genes are TRBV28 and TRBJ1-1, with 8 bases aligning to TRBD1. Trimming removed 2 bases from V and 0 bases from J; junction bases left unmatched: 11. CDR1 is MDHEN, CDR2 SYDVKM, per germline. The CDR3 is 18 residues long. The DNA for the CDR3 is TGTGCCAGCAGTTTACTAGGACAGGGTCTAGTGATGAACACTGAAGCTTTCTTT. It is translated as CASSLLGQGLVMNTEAFF.

V gene TRBV6-1 combines with J gene TRBJ1-4, with D tentatively TRBD1 (5 bases). The CDR3 sequence is 14 residues long. Germline CDR1 MNHNS, CDR2 SASEGT. V was pared by 3 bases and J by 7 bases, with 12 bases between. For the CDR3, the DNA is TGTGCCAGCAGTGAGGGCAGGGAAGTTGAAAAACTGTTTTTT. Its translation is CASSEGREVEKLFF.

The chain couples TRBV29-1 to TRBJ2-1; unclear D gene. This CDR3 spans 10 amino acids. The V end lost 4 bases, the J end lost 5 bases, and 3 bases lay between the germline ends. CDR1 SQVTM and CDR2 ANQGSEA come from the germline V gene. This chain's CDR3 is CSVANNEQFF. The CDR3 DNA reads as TGCAGCGTTGCCAACAATGAGCAGTTCTTC.

The chain joins TRBV3-1 (or the pseudogene TRBV3-2) to TRBJ2-1; D is unclear. CDR1 and CDR2 from the germline V gene are LGHDT and YNNKEL (reference sequence). Trimming cost V 0 bases and J 2 bases, with 8 bases left between them. CDR3 length: 15 amino acids. The CDR3 here is CASSQDPTTYNEQFF. CDR3 bases: TGTGCCAGCAGCCAAGACCCAACTACCTACAATGAGCAGTTCTTC.

The V and J genes are TRBV15 and TRBJ1-4; weak D call: TRBD1 (5 bases). The germline V gene encodes CDR1 LNHNV and CDR2 YYDKDF (reference sequence). Trimming removed 5 bases at V and 5 bases at J, with 12 bases between. The CDR3 totals 14 residues. In nucleotides, the CDR3 is TGTGCCACCAGCTCGCCCGCAGGGAATGAAAAACTGTTTTTT. This translates into CATSSPAGNEKLFF.

The chain carries TRBV6-5 and TRBJ1-5; 7 bases line up with TRBD1. The junction had 5 bases not matched to a gene; V was cut back by 7 bases and J by 2 bases. CDR3 length equals 14 residues. Germline CDR1 is MNHEY and CDR2 is SVGAGI. This chain's CDR3 is CASNRQGGNQPQHF. The CDR3 DNA reads TGTGCCAGCAACCGACAGGGCGGCAATCAGCCCCAGCATTTT.

This chain joins TRBV9 and TRBJ2-3, with 8 positions matching TRBD2. The germline gives CDR1 SGDLS, CDR2 YYNGEE. V lost 0 bases to trimming and J lost 2 bases; unmatched junction nucleotides: 8. CDR3 length equals 17 residues. CDR3 DNA sequence: TGTGCCAGCAGCGTAGCCCCAGCGGGGGTTCACACAGATACGCAGTATTTT. Translating gives CASSVAPAGVHTDTQYF.

The V and J genes are TRBV9 and TRBJ2-2; D might be TRBD2 (5 bases). The CDR3 loop spans 12 amino acids. Germline CDR1 reads SGDLS; CDR2 reads YYNGEE. Trimming left V 5 bases short and J 5 bases short, with 7 bases between. This CDR3 is CASRRTTGELFF. CDR3 DNA sequence: TGTGCCAGCAGACGGACTACCGGGGAGCTGTTTTTT.

This chain uses TRBV29-1 with TRBJ1-2, with D possibly TRBD1 on 6 matching bases. Trimming left V 8 bases short and J 9 bases short, with 19 bases between. Germline values: CDR1 SQVTM, CDR2 ANQGSEA. This CDR3 is built from 12 residues. The CDR3 protein is CSTSKQGSSYTF. The CDR3 bases are TGCAGCACCTCAAAACAGGGATCGAGCTACACCTTC. The full variable domain, its missing parts supplied by reference TRBV29-1 and TRBJ1-2, is SAVISQKPSRDICQRGTSLTIQCQVDSQVTMMFWYRQQPGQSLTLIATANQGSEATYESGFVIDKFPISRPNLTFSTLTVSNMSPEDSSIYLCSTSKQGSSYTFGSGTRLTVV.

The chain combines TRBV24-1 with TRBJ1-3, with 7 positions matching TRBD1. Germline assignment: CDR1 KGHDR and CDR2 SFDVKD. V lost 2 bases to trimming and J lost 0 bases; unmatched junction nucleotides: 3. The CDR3 has 16 residues. This CDR3 is CATSDSRGDSGNTIYF. The CDR3 bases are TGTGCCACCAGTGATTCCAGGGGGGACTCTGGAAACACCATATATTTT.

The J gene is TRBJ1-2, the V gene TRBV19; D not certain. Germline lookup yields CDR1 LNHDA and CDR2 SQIVND (reference sequence). The V end was cut by 10 bases, the J end by 5 bases, with 14 bases between. The CDR3 loop spans 12 amino acids. The CDR3 sequence: CATSEASYGYTF. The CDR3, as DNA: TGTGCCACCTCCGAGGCCAGTTATGGCTACACCTTC.

This chain links TRBV7-8 with TRBJ1-4, with D uncertain. V was shortened by 1 base and J by 5 bases, with 11 bases between the two germline ends. The germline V gene encodes CDR1 SGHVS and CDR2 FQNEAQ. This CDR3 is 15 amino acids long. CDR3 amino acids: CASSLGGLENEKLFF. The CDR3 bases are TGTGCCAGCAGCTTAGGCGGACTCGAGAATGAAAAACTGTTTTTT.

The gene calls are TRBV5-3 and TRBJ2-2, with 14 bases that match TRBD2. TRBV5-3 is labeled an ORF, and its function is uncertain. The CDR3 has 19 residues. Trimming took 4 bases from V and 7 from J; bases not matched to a gene: 15. CDR3 DNA: TGTGCCAGAAGCCTCCCGGGACTAGCGGGGGATAACATTATCGGGGAGCTGTTTTTT. Encoded protein: CARSLPGLAGDNIIGELFF.

The table lists this clone with a count of one. This CDR3 reads CATRGGAEAFF. Written as DNA, the CDR3 is TGTGCCACCAGGGGAGGGGCTGAAGCTTTCTTT. The chain combines TRBV24-1 with TRBJ1-1, with TRBD1 as a possible D gene (5 bases). V shed 7 bases and J shed 6 bases, with 8 bases lying between them. The CDR3 runs to 11 residues. Germline lookup yields CDR1 KGHDR and CDR2 SFDVKD.

V usage is TRBV12-5 and J usage is TRBJ2-7, with 15 nucleotides matching TRBD2. This CDR3 is built from 23 residues. V was clipped by 5 bases and J by 5 bases; unmatched bases: 28. Germline values: CDR1 LGHNT, CDR2 FRNRAP. The CDR3 DNA reads TGTGCTAGTGGTACAGGGACTAGCGGGGGGCTTTCACTGGGGATCGAGTATATGGACGAGCAGTACTTC. Its translation is CASGTGTSGGLSLGIEYMDEQYF.

This chain links TRBV19 with TRBJ2-4; perhaps TRBD1 as D (6 bases). The V gene lost 8 bases and the J gene lost 6 bases, with 11 bases spanning the gap. The CDR3 is made up of 12 amino acids. The germline CDR1 and CDR2 sequences are LNHDA and SQIVND (reference sequence). The CDR3: CASSQGRNIQYF. CDR3 coding DNA: TGTGCCAGTTCCCAGGGGAGAAACATTCAGTACTTC.

V is TRBV24-1 and J is TRBJ2-3, with 11 nucleotides matching TRBD1. V dropped 2 bases and J dropped 3; count of bases not matched to a gene: 9. CDR1 is KGHDR, CDR2 SFDVKD, per germline. This CDR3 has 18 residues. The CDR3 DNA reads TGTGCCACCAGTGATTCCGGATTGGGGACAGGGGGTACAGATACGCAGTATTTT. Translation gives CATSDSGLGTGGTDTQYF.

This chain joins TRBV5-1 and TRBJ2-3; TRBD2 matches at 9 bases. The CDR3 covers 16 residues. J was trimmed by 4 bases and V by 0 bases; bases with no gene match: 6. Germline lookup yields CDR1 SGHRS and CDR2 YFSETQ. This chain's CDR3 is CASSLGSAGGPDTQYF. The DNA for the CDR3 is TGCGCCAGCAGCTTGGGATCTGCGGGGGGGCCAGATACGCAGTATTTT.

The J gene is TRBJ1-2, the V gene TRBV19; tentatively, D is TRBD1 (5 bases). The germline V gene encodes CDR1 LNHDA and CDR2 SQIVND (reference sequence). V lost 1 base, J lost 8 bases, and 17 bases lay in between. The CDR3 is 15 residues long. The CDR3 spells CASSIAHPGIPGYTF. The CDR3, as DNA: TGTGCCAGTAGTATAGCCCACCCAGGGATACCGGGCTACACCTTC.

This clone came up a few times. The chain combines TRBV25-1 with TRBJ2-3; 10 bases match TRBD2. J gave up 5 bases and V 3 bases, and 11 bases lay outside the gene matches. This CDR3 comprises 17 residues. Germline V CDR1 and CDR2: MGHDK, SYGVNS. The CDR3, as DNA: TGTGCCAGCAGTGAGTTAGGGAGCGGGGGGGCCGAAGATACGCAGTATTTT. Protein: CASSELGSGGAEDTQYF. Full variable domain (missing parts from reference TRBV25-1 and TRBJ2-3): EADIYQTPRYLVIGTGKKITLECSQTMGHDKMYWYQQDPGMELHLIHYSYGVNSTEKGDLSSESTVSRIRTEHFPLTLESARPSHTSQYLCASSELGSGGAEDTQYFGPGTRLTVL.

This clone occurred once. The chain uses TRBV10-3 and TRBJ2-3; the match to TRBD1 covers 10 bases. The length of the CDR3 is 17 residues. Germline loops: CDR1 ENHRY, CDR2 SYGVKD. V was clipped by 0 bases and J by 2 bases; unmatched bases: 5. The CDR3 nucleotides are TGTGCCATCAGTGAGTCGACAGGGGGCCTATTCACAGATACGCAGTATTTT. It is translated as CAISESTGGLFTDTQYF.

This rearrangement joins TRBV5-5 to TRBJ1-2; D is ambiguous. Germline CDR1 reads SGHKS; CDR2 reads YYEKEE (reference sequence). Trimming removed 4 bases from V and 5 bases from J, with 18 bases in between. The CDR3 has 15 amino acids. The CDR3 coding sequence is TGTGCCAGCAGCCCCGTTGGGGAGGGTGCTTATGGCTACACCTTC. Protein: CASSPVGEGAYGYTF.

The chain is built from TRBV28 and TRBJ2-5; tentatively, D is TRBD1 (6 bases). Germline loops: CDR1 MDHEN, CDR2 SYDVKM. There are 14 residues in the CDR3. The V end was cut by 1 base, the J end by 3 bases, with 9 bases between. For the CDR3, the DNA is TGTGCCAGCAGTTTATATGGACAGAAAGAGACCCAGTACTTC. Its translation is CASSLYGQKETQYF. The whole variable domain, remainder taken from reference TRBV28 and TRBJ2-5, is DVKVTQSSRYLVKRTGEKVFLECVQDMDHENMFWYRQDPGLGLRLIYFSYDVKMKEKGDIPEGYSVSREKKERFSLILESASTNQTSMYLCASSLYGQKETQYFGPGTRLLVL.

The V and J genes are TRBV5-5 and TRBJ2-1; TRBD1 aligns across 7 bases. The germline CDR1 and CDR2 sequences are SGHKS and YYEKEE (reference sequence). V was clipped by 4 bases and J by 5 bases; unmatched bases: 6. The CDR3 runs to 14 residues. CDR3 DNA: TGTGCCAGCAGCCTGGGACAGCTAAACAATGAGCAGTTCTTC. It encodes CASSLGQLNNEQFF.

The genes are TRBV6-1 and TRBJ1-1; D ambiguous. The germline gives CDR1 MNHNS, CDR2 SASEGT. The CDR3 extends over 14 amino acids. V was cut by 0 bases and J by 1 base, with 6 bases left in between. The DNA of the CDR3 is TGTGCCAGCAGTGAAGCGTGGCAGAACACTGAAGCTTTCTTT. Translated, it gives CASSEAWQNTEAFF.

This clone was detected once. The chain employs TRBV6-5 and TRBJ1-2; D is undetermined. The CDR3 spans 13 residues. V lost 0 bases, J lost 8 bases, and 10 bases lay in between. Germline V gene lookup returns CDR1 MNHEY and CDR2 SVGAGI. The CDR3 protein is CASSYSAGYGYTF. The CDR3 DNA reads as TGTGCCAGCAGTTACTCGGCGGGGTACGGCTACACCTTC.

This clone was found once. V usage is TRBV24-1 and J usage is TRBJ1-2; TRBD1 aligns across 7 bases. Germline V gene sequence: CDR1 KGHDR, CDR2 SFDVKD. The length of the CDR3 is 15 residues. The J segment lost 4 bases and the V segment lost 2 bases, leaving 6 bases of the junction unmatched. The CDR3 DNA reads TGTGCCACCAGTGATTCGATGACAGGGCCCTATGGCTACACCTTC. It encodes CATSDSMTGPYGYTF.

The chain has TRBV28 and TRBJ2-2, with a weak D call TRBD1 (7 bases). This CDR3 spans 15 amino acids. V dropped 6 bases and J dropped 6 bases, with 17 bases sitting between them. Per the germline V gene, CDR1 is MDHEN and CDR2 is SYDVKM. CDR3 DNA: TGTGCCAGCAGCGTCGGAGGGGGCATTGCCGGGGAGCTGTTTTTT. This translates into CASSVGGGIAGELFF.

The gene calls are TRBV3-1 (or the pseudogene TRBV3-2) and TRBJ1-2, with TRBD1 matching 8 bases. Germline V CDR1 and CDR2: LGHDT, YNNKEL (reference sequence). The CDR3 is made up of 13 amino acids. V lost 4 bases and J lost 5; bases outside the gene matches: 3. DNA for the CDR3: TGTGCCAGCAGCCTGACAGGGGTTTATGGCTACACCTTC. It codes for CASSLTGVYGYTF.

CDR3 bases: TGTGCCAGCAGTATTAGCGGGTCCTACAATGAGCAGTTCTTC. Translated, it gives CASSISGSYNEQFF. This chain uses TRBV27 with TRBJ2-1; TRBD2 agrees at 7 bases. CDR1 is MNHEY, CDR2 SMNVEV, per germline (reference sequence). CDR3 length: 14 amino acids. After removal of 5 bases from V and 1 base from J, the junction contained 2 bases not matched to a gene.

The chain has TRBV12-5 and TRBJ2-2; 12 bases map to TRBD2. The CDR3 spans 18 residues. After removal of 2 bases from V and 4 bases from J, the junction contained 8 bases not matched to a gene. Germline V lookup: CDR1 LGHNT, CDR2 FRNRAP. The DNA for the CDR3 is TGTGCTAGTGGTTTGATTCACCTAGCGGGGGGGCGCACCGGGGAGCTGTTTTTT. As protein: CASGLIHLAGGRTGELFF.